This T cell receptor beta chain was retrieved from a study of early T cells in non-severe SARS-CoV-2 infection. This clonotype appeared a few times. TCRdb re-analysed the 5' RACE reads in MiXCR, keeping a single row per CDR3 protein. This sample has about 32,000 distinct CDR3 sequences; approximately 5.6% occur once, and the top ten carry 3.5% to 4%. The V gene end was trimmed by 4 bases and the J gene end by 4 bases; junction bases not matched to a gene: 2. This CDR3 is 12 amino acids long. Germline values: CDR1 SGHRS, CDR2 YFSETQ. The chain joins TRBV5-1 to TRBJ2-7; 7 bases align to TRBD1. The sequenced sample consisted of whole blood. The source is an adult who was a healthcare worker with PCR-confirmed SARS-CoV-2 infection or an uninfected control (not recorded which). This CDR3 is CASSVQGYEQYF. CDR3 bases: TGCGCCAGCAGCGTACAGGGGTACGAGCAGTACTTC.